This T cell receptor (beta chain) stems from a study of T cells in Graves' hyperthyroidism and ophthalmopathy. In the study overall: Any treatment followed the collection of peripheral blood at initial diagnosis. Notes on the study in general: Blood shared most expanded thyroid clonotypes above 0.001. The model foresaw ophthalmopathy a median around 6.4 months prior to onset.

V was pared by 5 bases and J by 4 bases, with 17 bases between. The V gene's germline CDR1 is SGHTA and CDR2 FQGNSA. The CDR3 sequence is 15 residues long. Amplified TCR beta CDR3 regions came from RNA transcripts. Carried out on the TCR CDR3, a first-round RT-PCR used the HTBI primer set. TCRdb ran MiXCR on the multiplex PCR reads and lists one entry per CDR3 protein. In the table there are roughly 100,000 distinct CDR3 sequences, about 50% of which are singletons. Diagnosing involved the use of clinical symptoms, serum thyroxine and TRAb, thyroid ultrasound and orbital computed tomography. Many counts were recorded for this clonotype. Its antigen is unknown.

Sample: blood. The clonotype comes from a man in his forties or fifties with Graves' hyperthyroidism. The rearrangement joins TRBV7-2 to TRBJ1-1; D uncertain. The CDR3 DNA follows: TGTGCCAGCAGCACTAGCGGGGATTTGGGCACTGAAGCTTTCTTT. It is translated as CASSTSGDLGTEAFF.